These 9 T cell receptor beta chains came from one sample sequenced in a study of response to subunit inactivated influenza vaccine (dated 2018 in TCRdb). Libraries were made using RT-PCR. Sequenced on an Illumina HiSeq 2500. TCRdb trimmed the raw reads at Q25, called clones with MiXCR and kept productive beta chains. Merged by CDR3 protein, the rows form single entries marked with the most common genes and DNA. The sample table holds about 500,000 distinct CDR3 sequences, of which 10% to 15% were seen once. The ten largest clones capture under 15% of the sample. Explained via the paper, the time point label denotes: 45 to 50 days after influenza vaccine administration. The source material was PBMCs from blood, sampled more than 35 days after vaccination. The receptors stem from a man aged 50-60 years who received an inactivated influenza vaccine. Donor details come from another sample of the same person, matched by shared clones.

The chain is built from TRBV18 and TRBJ1-1, with D hard to call. Per the germline V gene, CDR1 is KGHSH and CDR2 is LQKENI. V lost 1 base to trimming and J lost 2 bases, with 14 bases between them. CDR3 length equals 16 residues. For the CDR3, the DNA is TGTGCCAGCTCACCACGGAGTAACATGGGAAACACTGAAGCTTTCTTT. The encoded protein is CASSPRSNMGNTEAFF.

This clonotype has at least ten counts. V gene TRBV5-6 combines with J gene TRBJ2-7; possible D gene TRBD2, 6 bases. Deletions cut 2 bases from V and 6 bases from J, with 18 bases between. The CDR3 has 15 amino acids. Germline V gives CDR1 SGHDT, CDR2 YYEEEE. The DNA of the CDR3 is TGTGCCAGCAGCTTCGTCGGGGGTGGGAACAGCGAGCAGTACTTC. This encodes CASSFVGGGNSEQYF.

In this sample, this clonotype turned up a few times. This rearrangement joins TRBV4-2 to TRBJ1-1; perhaps TRBD1 as D (6 bases). CDR3 length: 15 amino acids. The V gene lost 0 bases and the J gene lost 0 bases, with 8 bases spanning the gap. The germline gives CDR1 LGHNA, CDR2 YNFKEQ. CDR3 amino acids: CASSQDPGVNTEAFF. The CDR3 DNA is TGTGCCAGCAGCCAAGATCCAGGGGTGAACACTGAAGCTTTCTTT.

The V and J genes are TRBV4-2 and TRBJ1-4, with a weak D call TRBD1 (5 bases). The V gene lost 1 base and the J gene lost 5 bases, with 11 bases spanning the gap. Germline values: CDR1 LGHNA, CDR2 YNFKEQ. This CDR3 is 15 amino acids long. The CDR3 coding sequence is TGTGCCAGCAGCCAAGGCTCCAGGGAGAATGAAAAACTGTTTTTT. It translates to CASSQGSRENEKLFF.

There are a few counts of this clonotype. The chain joins TRBV12-3 or TRBV12-4 to TRBJ2-7; D possibly corresponds to TRBD1 (5 bases). V shed 1 base and J shed 2 bases, with 18 bases lying between them. The CDR3 consists of 17 residues. This CDR3 reads CASSLVPTRKGPYEQYF. In nucleotides, the CDR3 is TGTGCCAGCAGTTTAGTCCCTACAAGAAAGGGGCCCTACGAGCAGTACTTC.

In DNA form, the CDR3 reads TGTGCCAGCTCAACTCTGACCGGGCTAGCGGGGGCCCACTACTCAGGGGCTTCCTACAATGAGCAGTTCTTC. Translated, it gives CASSTLTGLAGAHYSGASYNEQFF. This chain links TRBV18 with TRBJ2-1; 10 bases align to TRBD2. Germline CDR1 reads KGHSH; CDR2 reads LQKENI. The CDR3 has 24 amino acids. J lost 1 base, V lost 5 bases, and 29 bases had no gene match.

This clonotype was counted at least ten times. The rearrangement uses TRBV10-3 and TRBJ1-3; TRBD1 aligns across 7 bases. The V gene end was trimmed by 6 bases and the J gene end by 4 bases; junction bases not matched to a gene: 9. Per the germline V gene, CDR1 is ENHRY and CDR2 is SYGVKD. The CDR3 has 15 residues. This CDR3 reads CAISPQGSTGNTIYF. CDR3 DNA: TGTGCCATCAGCCCACAGGGGAGTACCGGAAACACCATATATTTT.

The genes are TRBV7-9 and TRBJ2-7, with D uncertain. CDR3 size: 14 residues. From germline, CDR1 is SEHNR and CDR2 FQNEAQ (reference sequence). Trimming removed 5 bases at V and 2 bases at J, with 13 bases between. In DNA, the CDR3 is TGTGCCAGCAGCCTCACGGGCCAAGCCTACGAGCAGTACTTC. This gives the protein CASSLTGQAYEQYF.

The V and J genes are TRBV20-1 and TRBJ2-5; 9 bases are shared with TRBD1. The CDR3 is 17 residues long. CDR1 is DFQATT, CDR2 SNEGSKA, per germline (reference sequence). V was clipped by 0 bases and J by 5 bases; unmatched bases: 13. The CDR3 DNA reads as TGCAGTGCTAGAGATGGGGTAGGGGACAGGGAGGATGAGACCCAGTACTTC. Amino acids: CSARDGVGDREDETQYF.